These T cell receptor beta chains were read from a single sample in a study of Ad26.COV2.S vaccination and SARS-CoV-2 variants. The repertoire was sequenced with immunoSEQ multiplex PCR; TCRdb's copy has only in-frame clones and lacks some. The data contain about 460,000 clones, around 89% of them singletons. This specimen was peripheral blood, taken in a trial of Ad26.COV2.S vaccine versus placebo. These receptors were taken from a person between 18 and 59 years old who received the Ad26.COV2.S COVID-19 vaccine or a placebo. Both conserved end residues are part of each CDR3. D genes are given only for firm matches. Not every row has a clone size; where given, it reads once, few, many or a size class.

>TRBJ1-2|TRBV6-2/TRBV6-3|NA|NA
CASSYRRLEGYTF
TGTGCCAGCAGTTACCGACGGCTCGAGGGCTACACCTTC
>TRBJ1-1|TRBV25-1|NA|NA
CASEGGPLLRTEAFF
TGTGCCAGCGAAGGGGGTCCGCTTTTGAGGACTGAAGCTTTCTTT
>TRBJ2-7|TRBV4-3|TRBD2|NA
CASSRLQAGGTVYEQYF
TGCGCCAGCAGCCGGCTCCAAGCGGGGGGGACCGTCTACGAGCAGTACTTC
>TRBJ2-3|TRBV5-6|NA|NA
CASSFAPAGDTQYF
TGTGCCAGCAGCTTCGCCCCGGCGGGAGATACGCAGTATTTT
>TRBJ2-3|TRBV5-4|NA|NA
CASSLAGDTQYF
TGTGCCAGCAGCTTAGCTGGCGATACGCAGTATTTT
>TRBJ2-5|TRBV2|TRBD1|NA
CASSRTGEETQYF
TGTGCCAGCAGCCGGACAGGGGAAGAGACCCAGTACTTC
>TRBJ2-3|TRBV2|NA|NA
CASSVRGSGTDTQYF
TGTGCCAGCAGTGTACGGGGGAGCGGAACAGATACGCAGTATTTT
>TRBJ2-1|TRBV7-8|NA|NA
CASSLTGSEQFF
TGTGCCAGCAGCTTAACCGGGAGTGAGCAGTTCTTC
>TRBJ2-1|TRBV7-9|NA|NA
CASSPTGSINNEQFF
TGTGCCAGCAGCCCCACAGGTTCCATCAACAATGAGCAGTTCTTC
>TRBJ2-6|TRBV5-1|NA|NA
CASRQAGVGANVLTF
TGCGCCAGCAGACAGGCCGGGGTTGGGGCCAACGTCCTGACTTTC
>TRBJ2-7|TRBV5-1|NA|NA
CASSLESSYEQYF
TGCGCCAGCAGCTTGGAGTCTTCCTACGAGCAGTACTTC
>TRBJ1-1|TRBV5-4|NA|NA
CASSPRDTEAFF
TGTGCCAGCAGCCCCCGGGACACTGAAGCTTTCTTT
>TRBJ1-2|TRBV6-5|NA|NA
CASSYSMGSPGGYTF
TGTGCCAGCAGTTACTCTATGGGATCTCCCGGGGGCTACACCTTC
>TRBJ1-2|TRBV28|TRBD1|NA
CASSPRTGNRGYTF
TGTGCCAGCAGTCCGCGGACAGGGAATCGGGGCTACACCTTC
>TRBJ1-5|TRBV24-1|NA|few
CATSDFTGGTQPQHF
TGTGCCACCAGTGATTTCACGGGGGGCACTCAGCCCCAGCATTTT
>TRBJ2-7|TRBV7-8|TRBD1|NA
CASRAGTGEYEQYF
TGTGCCAGCAGGGCCGGGACAGGGGAGTACGAGCAGTACTTC
>TRBJ2-7|TRBV27|TRBD2|NA
CASSLTSGSYEQYF
TGTGCCAGCAGTTTAACTAGCGGGAGCTACGAGCAGTACTTC
>TRBJ1-6|TRBV29-1|NA|NA
CSVGSSYNSPLHF
TGCAGCGTCGGAAGCTCCTATAATTCACCCCTCCACTTT
>TRBJ2-2|TRBV7-6|TRBD2|few
CASSRFTSGGNTGELFF
TGTGCCAGCAGCCGGTTTACTAGCGGGGGGAACACCGGGGAGCTGTTTTTT
>TRBJ2-5|TRBV3-1/TRBV3-2|NA|NA
CASSQDMGAQETQYF
TGTGCCAGCAGCCAAGATATGGGAGCGCAAGAGACCCAGTACTTC
>TRBJ1-6|TRBV10-3|NA|NA
CAISREDTDNSPLHF
TGTGCCATCAGCCGAGAGGACACCGATAATTCACCCCTCCACTTT
>TRBJ2-3|TRBV4-3|NA|NA
CASSHSTSGGRAVLSTDTQYF
TGCGCCAGCAGCCACTCCACCTCCGGGGGGCGAGCGGTCCTTAGCACAGATACGCAGTATTTT
>TRBJ1-1|TRBV6-5|NA|NA
CASSYSGRDTEAFF
TGTGCCAGCAGTTACTCAGGCAGGGACACTGAAGCTTTCTTT
>TRBJ2-3|TRBV5-1|NA|NA
CASRAGLTDTQYF
TGCGCCAGCCGAGCCGGTTTAACAGATACGCAGTATTTT
>TRBJ1-1|TRBV6-2/TRBV6-3|NA|NA
CASSPYPILTEAFF
TGTGCCAGCAGCCCATATCCGATATTGACTGAAGCTTTCTTT
>TRBJ1-6|TRBV5-5|TRBD1|NA
CASSGGTGSNSPLHF
TGTGCCAGCAGCGGCGGGACAGGGTCGAATTCACCCCTCCACTTT
>TRBJ2-3|TRBV7-2|NA|once
CASSLVLSTDTQYF
TGTGCCAGCAGCTTAGTTTTGAGCACAGATACGCAGTATTTT
>TRBJ1-1|TRBV27|TRBD1|NA
CATRRTGVNTEAFF
TGTGCCACCAGGAGAACAGGGGTTAATACTGAAGCTTTCTTT
>TRBJ2-1|TRBV11-2|NA|NA
CASSLGQINEQFF
TGTGCCAGCAGCTTAGGACAGATCAATGAGCAGTTCTTC
>TRBJ1-5|TRBV5-8|TRBD1|NA
CASSQMDRDYSNQPQHF
TGTGCCAGCAGCCAAATGGACAGGGACTATAGCAATCAGCCCCAGCATTTT
>TRBJ1-5|TRBV27|NA|NA
CASKKTANFNQPQHF
TGTGCCAGTAAAAAGACAGCGAACTTCAATCAGCCCCAGCATTTT
>TRBJ2-1|TRBV6-1|NA|NA
CASSEEDYNSYNEQFF
TGTGCCAGCAGTGAGGAAGACTATAACTCCTACAATGAGCAGTTCTTC
>TRBJ1-6|TRBV5-1|NA|NA
CASSLAGPSHGSPLHF
TGCGCCAGCAGCTTGGCGGGACCGTCTCATGGTTCACCCCTCCACTTT
>TRBJ2-7|TRBV2|TRBD1|NA
CALWTGEGEQYF
TGTGCCTTATGGACAGGGGAAGGAGAGCAGTACTTC
>TRBJ1-1|TRBV3-1/TRBV3-2|NA|NA
CASSQDGSPQGPNTEAFF
TGTGCCAGCAGCCAAGATGGATCCCCCCAGGGGCCGAACACTGAAGCTTTCTTT
>TRBJ1-2|TRBV7-9|NA|NA
CASSPPWAYRNYGYTF
TGTGCCAGCAGCCCCCCCTGGGCGTACAGAAACTATGGCTACACCTTC
>TRBJ2-7|TRBV30|TRBD1|NA
CAWSKGQGDEQYF
TGTGCCTGGAGTAAAGGACAGGGGGACGAGCAGTACTTC
>TRBJ2-5|TRBV5-1|TRBD2|NA
CASSFSGRLQETQYF
TGCGCCAGCAGCTTTAGCGGGAGGCTGCAAGAGACCCAGTACTTC
>TRBJ2-2|TRBV2|NA|NA
CASSVDINTGELFF
TGTGCCAGCAGTGTCGACATAAACACCGGGGAGCTGTTTTTT
>TRBJ1-3|TRBV6-5|NA|NA
CASSSGLYGNTIYF
TGTGCCAGCAGTTCGGGACTATATGGAAACACCATATATTTT
>TRBJ1-2|TRBV13|TRBD1|NA
CASSPQGEFNYGYTF
TGTGCCAGCAGCCCGCAGGGGGAATTCAACTATGGCTACACCTTC
>TRBJ1-2|TRBV5-6|NA|NA
CASSPSGFAGYTF
TGTGCCAGCAGCCCGTCCGGTTTTGCTGGCTACACCTTC
>TRBJ2-3|TRBV6-5|NA|NA
CATGGGGRTQYF
TGTGCCACAGGGGGCGGGGGCCGAACGCAGTATTTT
>TRBJ1-2|TRBV15|NA|NA
CATSSGGRGYGYTF
TGTGCCACCAGCAGTGGGGGGCGGGGCTATGGCTACACCTTC
>TRBJ1-6|TRBV4-1|TRBD1|NA
CASSQVIPGTVINSPLHF
TGCGCCAGCAGCCAAGTAATCCCCGGGACAGTTATAAATTCACCCCTCCACTTT
>TRBJ2-1|TRBV27|NA|NA
CASSFEGYRDNEQFF
TGTGCCAGCAGTTTTGAAGGCTATCGGGACAATGAGCAGTTCTTC
>TRBJ1-6|TRBV7-8|NA|few
CASSLVFGINSPLHF
TGTGCCAGCAGCTTAGTTTTCGGGATTAATTCACCCCTCCACTTT
>TRBJ2-7|TRBV9|NA|NA
CASSVALEGLGEQYF
TGTGCCAGCAGCGTAGCTTTGGAGGGACTGGGCGAGCAGTACTTC
>TRBJ2-7|TRBV5-8|TRBD2|NA
CASSLVGGAYEQYF
TGTGCCAGCAGCTTGGTGGGGGGGGCCTACGAGCAGTACTTC
>TRBJ2-5|TRBV11-2|NA|NA
CASTQKVPGTQSAKETQYF
TGTGCCAGCACCCAGAAGGTCCCCGGGACGCAGTCCGCGAAAGAGACCCAGTACTTC